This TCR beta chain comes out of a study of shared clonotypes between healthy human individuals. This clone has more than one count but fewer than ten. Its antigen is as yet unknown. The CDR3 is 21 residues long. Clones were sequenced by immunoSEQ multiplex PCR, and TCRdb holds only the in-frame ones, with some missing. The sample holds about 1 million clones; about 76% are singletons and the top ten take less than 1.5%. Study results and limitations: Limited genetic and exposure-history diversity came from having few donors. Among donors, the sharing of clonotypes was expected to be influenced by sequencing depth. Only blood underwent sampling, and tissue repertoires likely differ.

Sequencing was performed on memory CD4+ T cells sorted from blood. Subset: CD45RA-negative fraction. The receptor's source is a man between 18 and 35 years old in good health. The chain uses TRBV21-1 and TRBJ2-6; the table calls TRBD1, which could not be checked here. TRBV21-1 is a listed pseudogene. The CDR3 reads CASSKVGDSRQGSTGANVLTF. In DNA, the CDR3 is TGTGCCAGCAGCAAAGTGGGGGATTCGAGACAGGGTAGTACTGGGGCCAACGTCCTGACTTTC.